Shown below are 21 T cell receptor beta chains from a single sample sequenced in a study of blood T cell repertoires in COVID-19. Produced via immunoSEQ multiplex PCR; TCRdb's table is partial and in-frame only. The data contain approximately 80,000 clones, about three quarters of them seen just once; the ten biggest clones take up around 6%. The sequencing input was peripheral blood. Receptors were obtained from a man aged 50 to 60 with active or convalescent COVID-19.

This clone was picked up one time. V gene TRBV10-3 combines with J gene TRBJ2-5; 7 bases align to TRBD2. Germline V gene data show CDR1 as ENHRY and CDR2 as SYGVKD. Trimming took 3 bases from V and 4 from J; bases not matched to a gene: 5. This CDR3 has 14 residues. CDR3 sequence (DNA): TGTGCCATCAGTGAATTTGGGGGGGGAGAGACCCAGTACTTC. It translates to CAISEFGGGETQYF.

The chain has TRBV7-2 and TRBJ1-2, with TRBD1 matching over 7 bases. The CDR3 is made up of 15 amino acids. Germline loops: CDR1 SGHTA, CDR2 FQGNSA. J gave up 7 bases and V 5 bases, and 13 bases lay outside the gene matches. The CDR3 coding sequence is TGTGCCAGCAGCCCCCCGGGCAGGGGGTTGGGTGGCTACACCTTC. This translates into CASSPPGRGLGGYTF.

In DNA, the CDR3 is TGTGCCAGCCTAAGACAGCCATCCACAGATACGCAGTATTTT. Residues: CASLRQPSTDTQYF. The chain combines TRBV13 with TRBJ2-3, with D possibly being TRBD1 (5 bases). V gave up 8 bases and J gave up 2 bases, with 14 bases separating them. The CDR3 sequence is 14 residues long. In germline, CDR1 is PRHDT, CDR2 FYEKMQ (reference sequence).

This clone was observed a single time. The CDR3 protein is CSTPVMGGGTETQYF. In DNA form, the CDR3 reads TGCAGCACTCCGGTAATGGGTGGGGGGACAGAGACCCAGTACTTC. J is TRBJ2-5 and V is TRBV29-1; D is possibly TRBD2 (6 bases). Trimming removed 8 bases at V and 4 bases at J, with 23 bases between. The CDR3 contains 15 residues. From germline, CDR1 is SQVTM and CDR2 ANQGSEA.

This clone was seen at least ten times. An end of the junction does not agree with germline; a read error may underlie this. The chain couples TRBV23-1 to TRBJ2-7, with 7 nucleotides matching TRBD2. TRBV23-1 is known as an ORF, though its function is uncertain. This CDR3 spans 15 amino acids. For the CDR3, the DNA is TGCGCCAGCAGCGGCCGGGACTACAGTTCCTCCGAGCAGTACTTC. Translation: CASSGRDYSSSEQYF.

This clone was detected only a few times. The CDR3 DNA reads as TGTGCCACCAGATCGGGGGATCAGCCCCAGCATTTT. It translates to CATRSGDQPQHF. The rearrangement joins TRBV24-1 to TRBJ1-5; a possible D gene is TRBD1 (5 bases). Germline CDR1 is KGHDR and CDR2 is SFDVKD. V was pared by 7 bases and J by 5 bases, with 8 bases between. This CDR3 spans 12 amino acids.

This clone was counted ten times or more. This chain connects TRBV5-1 to TRBJ2-2; possibly TRBD1 for D (5 bases). Germline V gives CDR1 SGHRS, CDR2 YFSETQ. With 3 bases removed from V and 4 bases from J, the gap between germline ends came to 13 bases. The CDR3 is 15 amino acids. CDR3 DNA sequence: TGCGCCAGCAGCTCTTCCGGACAACGCACCGGGGAGCTGTTTTTT. Amino acids: CASSSSGQRTGELFF.

The chain has TRBV7-9 and TRBJ1-4; 7 bases fit TRBD1. The CDR3 runs 14 residues. Germline V gene sequence: CDR1 SEHNR, CDR2 FQNEAQ (reference sequence). V gave up 1 base and J gave up 8 bases; unmatched junction bases: 4. This chain's CDR3 is CASSLGQGVEKLFF. The CDR3 coding sequence is TGTGCCAGCAGCTTAGGACAGGGTGTCGAAAAACTGTTTTTT.

V and J are TRBV12-1 and TRBJ2-2; TRBD2, the table's D call, lacks a check against the DNA. TRBV12-1 is a pseudogene segment. CDR3 size: 16 residues. The CDR3 sequence is CASSFYSGGGIGELFF. CDR3 bases: TGTGCCAGCAGCTTTTATAGCGGGGGGGGCATCGGGGAGCTGTTTTTT.

CDR3 sequence reads: CASKSGGVTGELFF. The CDR3 nucleotides are TGTGCCAGCAAATCAGGGGGCGTCACCGGGGAGCTGTTTTTT. The V gene is TRBV2, the J gene TRBJ2-2, with 8 bases identical to TRBD1. The CDR3 loop spans 14 amino acids. Trimming removed 7 bases from V and 4 bases from J; junction bases left unmatched: 5. Germline V gene sequence: CDR1 SNHLY, CDR2 FYNNEI.

V usage is TRBV18 and J usage is TRBJ2-2; a weak D match, TRBD1 (5 bases). V gave up 0 bases and J gave up 6 bases, with 17 bases separating them. This CDR3 comprises 17 residues. Germline values: CDR1 KGHSH, CDR2 LQKENI. This CDR3 reads CASSPPVRVMAPGELFF. CDR3 nucleotide sequence: TGTGCCAGCTCACCACCGGTCAGGGTAATGGCGCCCGGGGAGCTGTTTTTT. The whole variable domain, filled in from reference TRBV18 and TRBJ2-2, reads NAGVMQNPRHLVRRRGQEARLRCSPMKGHSHVYWYRQLPEEGLKFMVYLQKENIIDESGMPKERFSAEFPKEGPSILRIQQVVRGDSAAYFCASSPPVRVMAPGELFFGEGSRLTVL.

The sample holds one count of this clone. The chain uses TRBV5-4 and TRBJ2-5; 11 nucleotides agree with TRBD2. Germline loops: CDR1 SGHNT, CDR2 YYREEE (reference sequence). CDR3 length equals 16 residues. V was clipped by 2 bases and J by 4 bases; unmatched bases: 7. The CDR3 spells CASSLPLAGGLETQYF. In DNA form, the CDR3 reads TGTGCCAGCAGCTTACCTCTAGCGGGGGGTCTAGAGACCCAGTACTTC. The whole variable domain, filled in from reference TRBV5-4 and TRBJ2-5, reads ETGVTQSPTHLIKTRGQQVTLRCSSQSGHNTVSWYQQALGQGPQFIFQYYREEENGRGNFPPRFSGLQFPNYSSELNVNALELDDSALYLCASSLPLAGGLETQYFGPGTRLLVL.

This clone was seen a few times. The rearrangement uses TRBV5-6 and TRBJ1-6; D is ambiguous. With 4 bases removed from V and 6 bases from J, the gap between germline ends came to 8 bases. Germline assignment: CDR1 SGHDT and CDR2 YYEEEE. This CDR3 spans 13 amino acids. The CDR3 region is CASSLAVNSPLHF. The CDR3 DNA reads TGTGCCAGCAGCCTGGCGGTTAATTCACCCCTCCACTTT.

The chain employs TRBV9 and TRBJ1-3, with 10 bases identical to TRBD1. The germline gives CDR1 SGDLS, CDR2 YYNGEE. This CDR3 has 17 amino acids. Unmatched junction bases numbered 12, after V lost 7 bases and J lost 2 bases. The CDR3 DNA is TGTGCCAGCGGGGCCAACCGGGACAGGGGACCTGGAAACACCATATATTTT. Translation gives CASGANRDRGPGNTIYF.

The chain combines TRBV27 with TRBJ1-2; TRBD1 might be the D (5 bases). Germline assignment: CDR1 MNHEY and CDR2 SMNVEV (reference sequence). V shed 2 bases and J shed 4 bases, with 14 bases lying between them. The CDR3 totals 15 residues. The CDR3 DNA reads as TGTGCCAGCAGTTTAATGGGGGGACCGGGCTATGGCTACACCTTC. Translation gives CASSLMGGPGYGYTF.

V and J are TRBV9 and TRBJ2-3; TRBD2 is a possible D gene (5 bases). CDR3 length: 17 residues. Trimming shortened V by 0 bases and J by 7 bases, and 21 bases separated the two germline ends. CDR1 is SGDLS, CDR2 YYNGEE, per germline. The CDR3 spells CASSVGGAPTSPYTQYF. CDR3 coding DNA: TGTGCCAGCAGCGTAGGGGGAGCACCCACATCCCCGTATACGCAGTATTTT.

This clone was observed a few times. The chain uses TRBV11-2 and TRBJ1-2, with no clear D. The CDR3 runs 14 residues. The V end lost 1 base, the J end lost 0 bases, and 6 bases lay between the germline ends. Germline CDR1 reads SGHAT; CDR2 reads FQNNGV. The CDR3 DNA sequence: TGTGCCAGCAGCTTAGCGGTGACTAACTATGGCTACACCTTC. It specifies CASSLAVTNYGYTF.

V usage is TRBV27 and J usage is TRBJ2-4, with TRBD1 matching over 7 bases. Trimming cost V 2 bases and J 6 bases; bases outside gene matches: 7. From germline, CDR1 is MNHEY and CDR2 SMNVEV (reference sequence). The CDR3 loop spans 15 amino acids. The CDR3 reads CASSLNQGVINIQYF. The CDR3 DNA reads as TGTGCCAGCAGTTTAAATCAGGGGGTGATAAACATTCAGTACTTC.

The chain recombines TRBV4-3 with TRBJ1-6, with 9 bases matching TRBD1. With 2 bases clipped from V and 9 bases from J, the junction kept 5 bases outside the gene matches. Looked up from germline, CDR1 is LGHNA and CDR2 is YSLEER. The CDR3 spans 15 residues. CDR3 sequence (DNA): TGCGCCAGCAGCCAATCCCGGGACAGGGCTTCACCCCTCCACTTT. Its protein is CASSQSRDRASPLHF.

The J gene is TRBJ2-1, the V gene TRBV27; 8 bases agree with TRBD1. Germline V gene data show CDR1 as MNHEY and CDR2 as SMNVEV (reference sequence). The V segment lost 4 bases and the J segment 4 bases; nucleotides outside the gene matches: 6. CDR3 length: 15 amino acids. The chain's CDR3 is CASSSGTGAYNEQFF. The CDR3 coding sequence is TGTGCCAGCAGTTCCGGGACAGGTGCGTACAATGAGCAGTTCTTC.

The chain links TRBV4-1 to TRBJ2-1, with 8 bases that match TRBD1. V lost 5 bases and J lost 15; bases outside the gene matches: 9. CDR1 MGHRA and CDR2 YSYEKL come from the germline V gene. The CDR3 loop spans 12 amino acids. CDR3 coding DNA: TGCGCCAGCAGCTATTCGGGACAGGCACCGTTCTTC. This sequence encodes CASSYSGQAPFF.